Below, one TCR beta chain is given with its context. Its cognate antigen is unknown. From germline, CDR1 is SEHNR and CDR2 FQNEAQ (reference sequence). This CDR3 spans 15 amino acids. This sample was included in a study of CXCR3-negative and CXCR3-positive naive CD8 T cells. Naive CD8+ T lymphocytes were specified as CD45RO-CCR7+CD27+CD95-. General study findings and limits: For CXCR3-positive naive cells, TRB CDR3s were more hydrophobic than those of CXCR3-negative naive cells.

The libraries of TRB cDNA were prepared using 5' RACE with UMI labels. TCRdb processed the 5' RACE reads again and assigns one entry to each CDR3 protein, with no DNA. The specimen's table records 150,000 or so distinct CDR3 sequences. This TCR was sampled from a human donor in good health. Some clones in this sample may be carry-over from other donors' samples. The chain combines TRBV7-9 with TRBJ2-1. The specimen sequenced was naive CXCR3+ CD8+ T cells from blood. Specified subset: CD45RO-CCR7+CD27+CD95- naive CD8+ T cells expressing CXCR3 (TNR3+). CDR3 amino acids: CASSSSVSSYNEQFF.